The rows below give T cell receptor beta chains drawn from one sample of a study of T-cell memory formation after mild COVID-19. From the 5' RACE reads, TCRdb called clonotypes with MiXCR, one entry per CDR3 protein. The sample lists 45,000 to 55,000 distinct CDR3 sequences, 9.3% occurring once. The sequenced sample was PBMCs or a T cell subset sorted from them (not recorded which). The receptors originated from an adult woman who had mild COVID-19 (a few samples of this study predate the infection). Cell type and time point are not known. The CDR3 runs from the conserved cysteine through the conserved F or W. The D gene is left open where the match is weak.

NA	TRBV5-4	TRBJ2-6	CASSSPTTPLGANVLTF
NA	TRBV28	TRBJ1-5	CASRLYRDIYQPQHF
NA	TRBV12-3/TRBV12-4	TRBJ2-7	CASRPGTSYEQYF
NA	TRBV7-9	TRBJ1-2	CASSPMGSYGYTF
NA	TRBV27	TRBJ2-5	CASSYAGTVQETQYF
NA	TRBV20-1	TRBJ2-1	CSARGNEYGGYNEQFF
NA	TRBV18	TRBJ2-3	CASSPAALTDTQYF
TRBD2	TRBV20-1	TRBJ2-1	CSARDSSSGRAGGNEQFF
NA	TRBV12-3/TRBV12-4	TRBJ2-7	CASSYKGEQYF
NA	TRBV12-3/TRBV12-4	TRBJ1-3	CASSLSGGGNTIYF
NA	TRBV9	TRBJ2-2	CASSVGGWELFF
TRBD2	TRBV7-3	TRBJ2-1	CASSKTSGVANEQFF
NA	TRBV5-1	TRBJ1-5	CASSLTGAESQPQHF
TRBD1	TRBV7-3	TRBJ1-2	CASSSKTGPVGGYTF
NA	TRBV3-1	TRBJ2-1	CASSHRLVNSNEQFF
NA	TRBV12-3/TRBV12-4	TRBJ1-5	CASSLGFVQPQHF
TRBD1	TRBV9	TRBJ2-7	CASSPRRGLSEQYF
NA	TRBV3-1	TRBJ2-1	CASSQGQLEQFF
TRBD2	TRBV5-1	TRBJ2-5	CASRLAETQYF
NA	TRBV12-3/TRBV12-4	TRBJ2-3	CASTPARRTPGTQYF
NA	TRBV4-1	TRBJ1-1	CASSQVRLMNTEAFF
TRBD1	TRBV7-8	TRBJ1-4	CASSPLVRGPGEKLFF
NA	TRBV12-3/TRBV12-4	TRBJ1-2	CASSSRSYGYTF
TRBD1	TRBV5-4	TRBJ2-1	CASSLEGQRHNEQFF
TRBD2	TRBV4-3	TRBJ2-1	CASSLRTSRNEQFF
NA	TRBV7-9	TRBJ1-2	CASSLNNPGNYGYTF
TRBD2	TRBV5-4	TRBJ2-1	CASRPGLEVYNEQFF
TRBD2	TRBV20-1	TRBJ2-3	CSARGGGAEDTQYF
NA	TRBV6-5	TRBJ1-6	CASSYRDTENSPLHF
NA	TRBV29-1	TRBJ1-2	CSVDVRGWGYTF
NA	TRBV24-1	TRBJ2-3	CATSSASEFTDTQYF
TRBD2	TRBV29-1	TRBJ2-1	CSVEGVREGNEQFF
NA	TRBV5-4	TRBJ2-3	CASSSQRDRLTDTQYF
TRBD1	TRBV28	TRBJ2-1	CASSSAGTGDWDEQFF
NA	TRBV5-5	TRBJ2-7	CASSLADGRREQYF
TRBD2	TRBV3-1	TRBJ2-2	CASSRPVWLAGDTGELFF
NA	TRBV5-1	TRBJ2-3	CASSLERSLDTQYF
NA	TRBV7-2	TRBJ2-3	CASSFWGSTDTQYF
NA	TRBV9	TRBJ1-6	CASSVGTANSPLHF
NA	TRBV25-1	TRBJ2-2	CASSDAQKNTGELFF
NA	TRBV5-1	TRBJ1-2	CASSLGYRDYGYTF
NA	TRBV3-1	TRBJ2-7	CASSSPSQGSHEQYF
NA	TRBV18	TRBJ2-3	CASSLTGLGADTQYF
TRBD1	TRBV7-3	TRBJ2-2	CASSLTGGSNTGELFF
NA	TRBV27	TRBJ1-4	CASSHLNEKLFF
TRBD1	TRBV12-3/TRBV12-4	TRBJ1-4	CASSRTGLTKKLFF
NA	TRBV7-8	TRBJ2-1	CASSLRNEQFF
NA	TRBV5-5	TRBJ2-1	CASSLELGGVNEQFF